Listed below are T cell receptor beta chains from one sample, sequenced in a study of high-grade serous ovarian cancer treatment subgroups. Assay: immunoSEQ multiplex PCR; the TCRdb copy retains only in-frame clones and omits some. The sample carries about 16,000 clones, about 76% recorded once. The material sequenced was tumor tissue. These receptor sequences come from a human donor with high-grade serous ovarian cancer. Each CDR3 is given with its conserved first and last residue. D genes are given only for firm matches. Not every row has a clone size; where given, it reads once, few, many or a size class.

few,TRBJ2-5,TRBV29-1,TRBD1,CSGGRGQETQYF,TGCAGCGGGGGCAGGGGGCAAGAGACCCAGTACTTC
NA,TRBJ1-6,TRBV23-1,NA,CASSYILGGCSPLHF,TGCGCCAGCAGTTATATACTGGGGGGATGTTCACCCCTCCACTTT
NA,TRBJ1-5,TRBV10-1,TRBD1,CASSDRGQRSNQPQHF,TGCGCCAGCAGTGACAGGGGGCAACGGAGCAATCAGCCCCAGCATTTT
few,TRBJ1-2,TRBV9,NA,CASTNRDVNYGYTF,TGTGCCAGCACCAACAGGGACGTCAACTATGGCTACACCTTC
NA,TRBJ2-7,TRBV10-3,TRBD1,CAISSRDRGSYEQYF,TGTGCCATCAGCTCCCGGGACAGGGGGAGCTACGAGCAGTACTTC
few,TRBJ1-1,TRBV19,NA,CATATMPGANTEAFF,TGTGCCACCGCAACCATGCCCGGGGCGAACACTGAAGCTTTCTTT
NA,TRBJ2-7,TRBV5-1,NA,CASSRQASSYEQYF,TGCGCCAGTTCAAGACAGGCCTCTTCCTACGAGCAGTACTTC
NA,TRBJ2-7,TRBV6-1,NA,CASSEYSEQYF,TGTGCCAGCAGTGAATACAGCGAGCAGTACTTC
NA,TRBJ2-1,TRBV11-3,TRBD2,CASSLGAGRGANEQFF,TGTGCCAGCAGCTTAGGGGCTGGGCGGGGGGCTAATGAGCAGTTCTTC
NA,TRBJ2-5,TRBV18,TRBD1,CASSLNPGGQETQYF,TGTGCCAGCTCACTAAATCCAGGGGGACAAGAGACCCAGTACTTC
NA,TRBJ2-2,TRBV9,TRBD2,CASSVSGGYTGELFF,TGTGCCAGCAGCGTATCGGGGGGGTACACCGGGGAGCTGTTTTTT
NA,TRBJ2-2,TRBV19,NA,CASSYIGAGELFF,TGTGCCAGTAGTTATATAGGGGCCGGGGAGCTGTTTTTT
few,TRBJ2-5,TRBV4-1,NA,CASSPQQAAADQETQYF,TGCGCCAGCAGCCCCCAACAAGCGGCAGCGGACCAAGAGACCCAGTACTTC
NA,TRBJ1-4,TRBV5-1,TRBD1,CASSPTRGQKLFF,TGCGCCAGCAGCCCGACGAGGGGGCAGAAACTGTTTTTT
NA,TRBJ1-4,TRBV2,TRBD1,CASRFNRGPNEKLFF,TGTGCCAGCAGATTCAACAGGGGACCTAATGAAAAACTGTTTTTT
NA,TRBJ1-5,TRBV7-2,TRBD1,CASRGTGANQPQHF,TGTGCCAGCAGGGGGACAGGGGCCAATCAGCCCCAGCATTTT
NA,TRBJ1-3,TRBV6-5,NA,CASGMGVNTGNTIYF,TGTGCCAGCGGGATGGGAGTAAACACTGGAAACACCATATATTTT
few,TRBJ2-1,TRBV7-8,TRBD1,CASSLTRTGDSYNEQFF,TGTGCCAGCAGCTTAACCCGGACAGGGGACTCCTACAATGAGCAGTTCTTC
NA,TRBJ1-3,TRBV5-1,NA,CASSLGPVSGNTIYF,TGCGCCAGCAGCTTGGGGCCAGTTTCTGGAAACACCATATATTTT
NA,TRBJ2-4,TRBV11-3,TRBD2,CASRGRGGLDF,TGTGCCAGCAGGGGGAGGGGCGGGTTGGACTTC
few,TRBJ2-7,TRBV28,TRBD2,CASTRAGPSNEQYF,TGTGCCAGCACGAGAGCGGGGCCCAGCAACGAGCAGTACTTC
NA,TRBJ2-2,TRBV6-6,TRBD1,CASSYGTGLPGELFF,TGTGCCAGCAGTTATGGGACAGGGTTACCCGGGGAGCTGTTTTTT
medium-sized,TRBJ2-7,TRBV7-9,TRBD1,CASSHSGQGDEQYF,TGTGCCAGCAGCCACTCGGGACAGGGAGACGAGCAGTACTTC
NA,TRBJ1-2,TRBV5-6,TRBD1,CASRADRNMGYTF,TGTGCCAGCAGGGCGGACAGGAACATGGGCTACACCTTC
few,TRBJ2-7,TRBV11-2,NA,CASSRTGTGVQQYF,TGTGCCAGCAGCCGAACCGGGACTGGGGTACAGCAGTACTTC
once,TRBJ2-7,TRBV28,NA,CASSPSGPSYEQYF,TGTGCCAGCAGTCCCAGCGGGCCCTCCTACGAGCAGTACTTC
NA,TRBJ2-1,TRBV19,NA,CASSGARDYNEQFF,TGTGCCAGTAGTGGCGCCAGGGACTACAATGAGCAGTTCTTC
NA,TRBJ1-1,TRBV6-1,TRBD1,CASSERWDRVVSEAFF,TGTGCCAGCAGTGAAAGGTGGGACAGGGTCGTTTCTGAAGCTTTCTTT
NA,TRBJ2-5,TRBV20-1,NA,CSAWTQETQYF,TGCAGTGCGTGGACCCAGGAGACCCAGTACTTC
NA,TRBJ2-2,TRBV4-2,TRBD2,CASSPLAGGGAGELFF,TGTGCCAGCAGTCCATTAGCGGGGGGAGGAGCCGGGGAGCTGTTTTTT
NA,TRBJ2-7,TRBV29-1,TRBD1,CSVATGSAYEQYF,TGCAGCGTCGCGACAGGGAGCGCCTACGAGCAGTACTTC
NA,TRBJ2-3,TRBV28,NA,CASSFAEGGWTDTQYF,TGTGCCAGCAGTTTTGCAGAGGGGGGGTGGACAGATACGCAGTATTTT
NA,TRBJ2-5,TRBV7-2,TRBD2,CASSLGGLAGGSGETQYF,TGTGCCAGCAGCTTAGGGGGTCTAGCGGGGGGGTCAGGGGAGACCCAGTACTTC
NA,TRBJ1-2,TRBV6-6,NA,CASSASGRFNYGYTF,TGTGCCAGCAGTGCATCGGGACGGTTTAACTATGGCTACACCTTC
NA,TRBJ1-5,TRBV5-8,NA,CASNLLPGPGQGQPQHF,TGTGCCAGCAACCTTTTGCCGGGCCCCGGACAAGGTCAGCCCCAGCATTTT
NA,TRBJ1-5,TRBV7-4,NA,CASSLGGLDHSNQPQHF,TGTGCCAGCAGCTTAGGGGGGCTGGACCATAGCAATCAGCCCCAGCATTTT
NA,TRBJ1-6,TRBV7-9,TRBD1,CASSSGGNSPLHF,TGTGCCAGCAGCTCAGGGGGTAATTCACCCCTCCACTTT
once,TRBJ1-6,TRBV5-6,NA,CASSLGQGNSPLHF,TGTGCCAGCAGCTTGGGACAAGGTAATTCACCCCTCCACTTT
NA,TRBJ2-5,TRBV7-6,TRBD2,CAGGLAGSRVTQYF,TGTGCCGGAGGACTAGCGGGATCAAGGGTGACCCAGTACTTC
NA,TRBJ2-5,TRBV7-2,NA,CASSRGPQETQYF,TGTGCCAGCAGCCGAGGACCCCAAGAGACCCAGTACTTC
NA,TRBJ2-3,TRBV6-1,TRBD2,CASSGAGRTDTQYF,TGTGCCAGCAGCGGAGCGGGGCGCACAGATACGCAGTATTTT
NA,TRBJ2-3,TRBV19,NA,CASGWGAPTDTQYF,TGTGCCAGTGGGTGGGGGGCCCCCACAGATACGCAGTATTTT
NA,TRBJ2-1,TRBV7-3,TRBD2,CASTAAPGLVGSYNEQFF,TGTGCCAGCACCGCGGCCCCCGGACTAGTAGGTTCCTACAATGAGCAGTTCTTC